A single sample gave rise to the 7 T cell receptor beta chains below, sequenced in a study of blood T cell repertoires in COVID-19. Clones were read by immunoSEQ multiplex PCR, and TCRdb kept only the in-frame ones, dropping some. The sample consists of more than 35,000 clones, roughly nine tenths of them appearing once. Sequencing was performed on peripheral blood. The receptors stem from a man aged 30 to 39 with active or convalescent COVID-19.

This clone has a handful of counts. The chain has TRBV6-5 and TRBJ1-1; 8 nucleotides line up with TRBD1. Germline V gives CDR1 MNHEY, CDR2 SVGAGI. With V trimmed by 2 bases and J by 7 bases, 6 bases remained unmatched. The CDR3 covers 14 residues. In DNA, the CDR3 is TGTGCCAGCAGTTACACTGGACAGGGAATTGAAGCTTTCTTT. It specifies CASSYTGQGIEAFF.

This clone was seen once. V is TRBV9 and J is TRBJ2-4; TRBD2 agrees at 8 bases. Trimming took 1 base from V and 7 from J; bases not matched to a gene: 10. CDR3 length: 16 residues. Germline loops: CDR1 SGDLS, CDR2 YYNGEE. In DNA form, the CDR3 reads TGTGCCAGCAGCGTAAGCGGGAGCGAACCCAGGAACATTCAGTACTTC. It codes for CASSVSGSEPRNIQYF. The full variable domain, with the rest looked up from reference TRBV9 and TRBJ2-4, is DSGVTQTPKHLITATGQRVTLRCSPRSGDLSVYWYQQSLDQGLQFLIQYYNGEERAKGNILERFSAQQFPDLHSELNLSSLELGDSALYFCASSVSGSEPRNIQYFGAGTRLSVL.

This clone appeared a single time. The V call is TRBV27, the J call TRBJ1-2; weak D call: TRBD1 (5 bases). Trimming cost V 4 bases and J 5 bases, with 17 bases left between them. Germline CDR1 reads MNHEY; CDR2 reads SMNVEV (reference sequence). This CDR3 contains 15 residues. DNA of the CDR3: TGTGCCAGCAGTTCCGCGGGGGTCGAAGGGTATGGCTACACCTTC. Translating gives CASSSAGVEGYGYTF.

The sample holds a few counts of this clone. This chain links TRBV7-2 with TRBJ2-7; possibly TRBD2 for D (6 bases). The CDR3 has 14 residues. V lost 0 bases to trimming and J lost 7 bases, with 13 bases between them. From germline, CDR1 is SGHTA and CDR2 FQGNSA. CDR3 residues: CASSLARGFREQYF. The CDR3 DNA sequence: TGTGCCAGCAGCTTAGCGCGGGGTTTCAGGGAGCAGTACTTC.

The chain is built from TRBV14 and TRBJ1-2, with 8 bases that match TRBD1. The germline CDR1 and CDR2 sequences are SGHDN and FVKESK. CDR3 size: 14 residues. The V and J ends lost 2 bases and 5 bases, in that order; junction bases with no gene match: 4. CDR3 in amino acids: CASSQRTGIYGYTF. The CDR3 DNA reads as TGTGCCAGCAGCCAAAGGACAGGGATTTATGGCTACACCTTC.

The chain carries TRBV6-1 and TRBJ2-2, with D maybe TRBD2 (7 bases). CDR3 length: 14 amino acids. Germline loops: CDR1 MNHNS, CDR2 SASEGT. The germline V and J ends were trimmed by 3 bases and 5 bases, with 10 bases remaining between them. The CDR3 DNA reads as TGTGCCAGCAGTGAGGGGGGGCGGACCGGGGAGCTGTTTTTT. Translated: CASSEGGRTGELFF.

CDR3 amino acids: CASTPVFGYGYTF. The CDR3 DNA reads TGCGCCAGCACCCCGGTTTTCGGCTATGGCTACACCTTC. The genes are TRBV5-1 and TRBJ1-2; D gene uncertain. Per the germline V gene, CDR1 is SGHRS and CDR2 is YFSETQ. This CDR3 has 13 amino acids. V was trimmed by 6 bases and J by 4 bases, leaving 13 bases between them.